A single sample gave rise to the 15 T cell receptor beta chains below, sequenced in a study of regulatory and conventional T cells in RAG deficiency. This table comes from immunoSEQ multiplex PCR, and its TCRdb copy is limited to in-frame clones, with some not included. The sample lists roughly 45,000 clones, about 90% seen once, with 0.51% in the top ten. Conventional CD4+ T cells were sorted from blood as CD25-low CD127-high cells. Another study also made use of these data, one on regulatory T cells. As that report states: Primers: 52 TRBV forward and 13 TRBJ reverse.

Sequenced: CD4+ effector T cells sorted from blood. All receptors come from a human donor in good health.

This chain uses TRBV7-8 with TRBJ2-5, with TRBD1 as a possible D gene (6 bases). The germline gives CDR1 SGHVS, CDR2 FQNEAQ. CDR3 length: 14 amino acids. The V gene lost 5 bases and the J gene lost 6 bases, with 16 bases spanning the gap. The CDR3, as DNA: TGTGCCAGCAGCCGCACTTCAGGGGAAAAGACCCAGTACTTC. It specifies CASSRTSGEKTQYF.

This sequence joins TRBV7-2 and TRBJ2-3, with no clear D. Per germline, CDR1 SGHTA and CDR2 FQGNSA. This CDR3 comprises 15 residues. Trimming took 1 base from V and 0 from J, leaving 8 bases between them. The CDR3: CASSLGRSSTDTQYF. The CDR3 DNA is TGTGCCAGCAGCTTAGGTCGTTCTAGCACAGATACGCAGTATTTT.

The chain combines TRBV6-5 with TRBJ1-2, with D possibly TRBD1 on 5 matching bases. The V and J ends lost 0 bases and 8 bases respectively, with 16 bases between them. The CDR3 covers 15 residues. The germline V gene has CDR1 MNHEY and CDR2 SVGAGI. CDR3 nucleotides: TGTGCCAGCAGTTACTCGATGCAGGGACTGCAAGGCTACACCTTC. Translated: CASSYSMQGLQGYTF.

This sequence joins TRBV6-1 and TRBJ2-7; D is possibly TRBD2 (5 bases). The germline V gene has CDR1 MNHNS and CDR2 SASEGT. The CDR3 is made up of 15 amino acids. V lost 5 bases, J lost 0 bases, and 14 bases lay in between. CDR3 in amino acids: CASSRSALVSYEQYF. CDR3 bases: TGTGCCAGCAGTCGCTCGGCACTAGTCTCCTACGAGCAGTACTTC.

The chain has TRBV28 and TRBJ1-1; TRBD1 might be the D (5 bases). V shed 5 bases and J shed 1 base, with 8 bases lying between them. The CDR3 sequence is 13 residues long. The germline V gene encodes CDR1 MDHEN and CDR2 SYDVKM. CDR3 residues: CASSPGQNTEAFF. The CDR3 DNA sequence: TGTGCCAGCAGTCCTGGACAGAACACTGAAGCTTTCTTT.

This chain connects TRBV5-1 to TRBJ2-3, with 12 bases fitting TRBD2. CDR1 SGHRS and CDR2 YFSETQ come from the germline V gene. This CDR3 is 22 amino acids long. V was pared by 0 bases and J by 1 base, with 18 bases of the junction left unmatched. The CDR3 DNA reads as TGCGCCAGCAGCTTGGTCCCCGCCTTGACTAGCGGGAGCGGTTGGGGCACAGATACGCAGTATTTT. Translated: CASSLVPALTSGSGWGTDTQYF.

The chain is built from TRBV6-1 and TRBJ1-2, with 12 bases lining up with TRBD1. Germline V gives CDR1 MNHNS, CDR2 SASEGT. This CDR3 region has 14 residues. V lost 4 bases and J lost 8; bases outside the gene matches: 5. The CDR3 spells CASSGGTGGRGYTF. The DNA for the CDR3 is TGTGCCAGCAGTGGAGGGACAGGGGGCCGGGGCTACACCTTC.

This chain uses TRBV11-3 with TRBJ1-3, with 8 bases lining up with TRBD1. Per the germline V gene, CDR1 is SGHNT and CDR2 is YENEEA. This CDR3 has 16 amino acids. The V and J ends lost 4 bases and 4 bases, in that order; junction bases with no gene match: 9. CDR3 nucleotides: TGTGCCAGCAGCTCCCAACAGGGGGGAACGGGAAACACCATATATTTT. Translating gives CASSSQQGGTGNTIYF.

The chain uses TRBV10-3 and TRBJ2-1; tentative D call: TRBD1 (5 bases). Germline-derived CDR1 and CDR2 are ENHRY and SYGVKD. The CDR3 runs to 13 residues. V lost 2 bases and J 6 bases, leaving 8 bases between the germline ends. The CDR3 region has the DNA TGTGCCATCAGTGAGGACAGATTCAATGAGCAGTTCTTC. It specifies CAISEDRFNEQFF.

As concerns this clone: The germline gene is not matched at one end of the junction; a read error may be the cause. The rearrangement uses TRBV27 and TRBJ2-7; D call uncertain. The CDR3 extends over 12 amino acids. Germline CDR1 is MNHEY and CDR2 is SMNVEV (reference sequence). CDR3 sequence reads: CATSRNLYEQYF. The CDR3 DNA follows: TGTGCCACCAGTCGGAACCTCTACGAGCAGTACTTC.

This chain links TRBV7-3 with TRBJ1-5; 10 bases map to TRBD1. The CDR3 extends over 13 amino acids. Unmatched junction bases numbered 1, after V lost 6 bases and J lost 5 bases. The germline V gene has CDR1 SGHTA and CDR2 FQGTGA. DNA of the CDR3: TGTGCCAGCAGTGGACAGGGGGATCAGCCCCAGCATTTT. The encoded protein is CASSGQGDQPQHF.

The chain carries TRBV2 and TRBJ1-1; D is perhaps TRBD1 (6 bases). Germline V CDR1 and CDR2: SNHLY, FYNNEI. Trimming stripped 6 bases from V and 0 bases from J, with 11 bases between. The CDR3 loop spans 14 amino acids. The chain's CDR3 is CASRRDNLNTEAFF. The CDR3 DNA sequence: TGTGCCAGCAGACGGGACAACTTGAACACTGAAGCTTTCTTT.

The chain recombines TRBV18 with TRBJ1-2; 10 positions match TRBD1. Trimming took 3 bases from V and 3 from J; bases not matched to a gene: 4. Germline-derived CDR1 and CDR2 are KGHSH and LQKENI. CDR3 length equals 15 residues. DNA of the CDR3: TGTGCCAGCTCACCTTCAGGACAGGGGGACTATGGCTACACCTTC. Its protein product is CASSPSGQGDYGYTF.

The chain joins TRBV6-1 to TRBJ1-6, with 7 bases matching TRBD1. This CDR3 is built from 20 residues. Germline trimming cut 1 base from V and 0 bases from J; bases unmatched to any gene: 12. In germline, CDR1 is MNHNS, CDR2 SASEGT. CDR3 DNA: TGTGCCAGCAGTGAAGTCTACAGGGGCCGCTCCTTCTCCTATAATTCACCCCTCCACTTT. Its protein product is CASSEVYRGRSFSYNSPLHF.

There are a few counts of this clone. The V and J genes are TRBV21-1 and TRBJ2-5; TRBD2 is taken as the D call from the table, unchecked against the DNA. TRBV21-1 is assigned pseudogene status. This CDR3 has 16 residues. This CDR3 reads CASSNLRAQLGETQYF. The CDR3 region has the DNA TGTGCCAGCAGCAATTTGCGGGCCCAGTTGGGAGAGACCCAGTACTTC.